The T cell receptor beta chain under discussion was sequenced for a study of T cell repertoires in cytomegalovirus infection. At the level of the study: Matching HLA type and CMV infection were both indicated by public TCR beta signatures. Study-level points and caveats: The ex vivo response was dominated by HLA-C-restricted CMV-specific TCR beta clonotypes.

TCRdb redid the calling of the reads with MiXCR, one entry per CDR3 protein. Of roughly 240,000 distinct CDR3 sequences listed, roughly 6.5% are singletons. The ends were cut back, 3 bases at V and 3 bases at J, with 9 bases in the middle. The CDR3 covers 14 residues. This clonotype was observed at least ten times. Its antigen is currently unknown. This clonotype was obtained from a human donor in good health (CMV status not recorded). Some clones in this sample may be carry-over from other donors' samples. The chain combines TRBV12-3 or TRBV12-4 with TRBJ1-3; D not resolved. The specimen was PBMCs. The CDR3 spells CASSFGMGGNTIYF. The CDR3 region has the DNA TGTGCCAGCAGTTTCGGAATGGGTGGAAACACCATATATTTT.